The 8 T cell receptor beta chains reported below all come from one sample, sequenced in a study of T cells in women clearing cervical HPV infection. Clones were read by immunoSEQ multiplex PCR, and TCRdb kept only the in-frame ones, dropping some. The table lists 23,000 or so clones. Source material: blood buffy coat. The receptor set was obtained from a woman between 18 and 69 years old with a cervical HPV16 infection that either progressed to CIN3+ or cleared (not recorded which).

Worth noting for this clone: The read is 3 residues too short to cover the CDR3 end, so that end is filled in from the germline J gene. The chain employs TRBV5-1 and TRBJ2-3; TRBD2 agrees at 7 bases. CDR1 SGHRS and CDR2 YFSETQ come from the germline V gene. V dropped 6 bases and J dropped 5; count of bases not matched to a gene: 12. CDR3 length: 15 amino acids. Here the CDR3 reads CASTYEGREIDTQYF. CDR3 bases read: TGCGCCAGCACTTACGAGGGGAGGGAGATAGATACG.

Comments on this clone: The read halts 3 residues ahead of the CDR3 end, with the missing end drawn from the germline J gene. This rearrangement joins TRBV5-1 to TRBJ2-2; a possible D gene is TRBD1 (6 bases). The V and J ends lost 5 bases and 0 bases respectively, with 17 bases between them. The CDR3 has 17 residues. Germline assignment: CDR1 SGHRS and CDR2 YFSETQ. The part of the CDR3 DNA that was read is TGCGCCAGCAGGAGTTTAACCGGGACAACGAACACCGGGGAG. This codes for CASRSLTGTTNTGE. The entire CDR3 reads CASRSLTGTTNTGELFF.

Concerning this clone itself: The read ends 3 residues early relative to the CDR3; the germline J gene fills the gap. The rearrangement joins TRBV5-4 to TRBJ2-7, with D hard to call. The CDR3 has 14 amino acids. The V gene's germline CDR1 is SGHNT and CDR2 YYREEE (reference sequence). V was clipped by 5 bases and J by 2 bases, with 14 bases between them. CDR3 DNA, as far as it was read: TGTGCCAGCAGTTCGGTCCCCGGTCCCTACGAG. This encodes CASSSVPGPYE. The whole CDR3 is CASSSVPGPYEQYF.

Comment on this clone: The CDR3 extends 3 residues past the end of the read, so its final part is completed from the germline J gene. This chain uses TRBV18 with TRBJ2-3; 7 nucleotides align to TRBD1. Looked up from germline, CDR1 is KGHSH and CDR2 is LQKENI. The CDR3 is 16 residues long. CDR3 bases read: TGTGCCAGCTCCCCCTGGACAGGTGGAGCCGCCGAGACG. Protein sequence: CASSPWTGGAAET. The full CDR3 sequence reads CASSPWTGGAAETQYF.

For this clone: The CDR3 end lies 3 residues beyond the end of the read and is filled in from the germline J gene. The chain is built from TRBV2 and TRBJ2-3; 8 nucleotides agree with TRBD1. Germline values: CDR1 SNHLY, CDR2 FYNNEI. This CDR3 has 16 amino acids. J was trimmed by 2 bases and V by 8 bases; bases with no gene match: 12. CDR3 DNA, as far as it was read: TGTGCCAGCCCAGCCGTCGGGACAGGAAACACAGATACG. The encoded protein is CASPAVGTGNTDT. The full CDR3 is CASPAVGTGNTDTQYF.

As to this clone: The read falls 3 residues short of the CDR3 end, and the missing part is taken from the germline J gene. The chain joins TRBV13 to TRBJ1-1; TRBD1 matches 10 bases. The CDR3 totals 16 residues. Unmatched junction bases numbered 9, after V lost 4 bases and J lost 4 bases. The germline V gene encodes CDR1 PRHDT and CDR2 FYEKMQ (reference sequence). The CDR3 reads CASSSQTGGYGTEAFF. CDR3 DNA (partial): TGTGCCAGCAGCTCTCAGACAGGGGGCTATGGCACTGAA.

A remark on this clone: The sequence runs out 3 residues before the end of the CDR3; the remainder is reconstructed from the germline J gene. The chain recombines TRBV5-1 with TRBJ2-2, with D perhaps matching TRBD1 or TRBD2 (5 bases each). V gave up 4 bases and J gave up 3 bases, with 7 bases separating them. The CDR3 consists of 13 residues. In germline, CDR1 is SGHRS, CDR2 YFSETQ. CDR3 in amino acids: CASSRGDTGELFF. CDR3 DNA, as far as it was read: TGCGCCAGCAGCCGAGGGGACACCGGGGAG.

With respect to this clone: The CDR3 end is not reached by the read, which stops 3 residues before it; the germline J gene fills it in. The chain couples TRBV29-1 to TRBJ2-4, with 7 bases matching TRBD1. Germline V gives CDR1 SQVTM, CDR2 ANQGSEA. This CDR3 region has 14 residues. With V trimmed by 7 bases and J by 1 base, 7 bases remained unmatched. The CDR3 here is CSAKTGTAKNIQYF. CDR3 bases read: TGCAGCGCTAAGACAGGGACGGCCAAAAACATT. The full variable domain, completed using reference TRBV29-1 and TRBJ2-4, is SAVISQKPSRDICQRGTSLTIQCQVDSQVTMMFWYRQQPGQSLTLIATANQGSEATYESGFVIDKFPISRPNLTFSTLTVSNMSPEDSSIYLCSAKTGTAKNIQYFGAGTRLSVL.